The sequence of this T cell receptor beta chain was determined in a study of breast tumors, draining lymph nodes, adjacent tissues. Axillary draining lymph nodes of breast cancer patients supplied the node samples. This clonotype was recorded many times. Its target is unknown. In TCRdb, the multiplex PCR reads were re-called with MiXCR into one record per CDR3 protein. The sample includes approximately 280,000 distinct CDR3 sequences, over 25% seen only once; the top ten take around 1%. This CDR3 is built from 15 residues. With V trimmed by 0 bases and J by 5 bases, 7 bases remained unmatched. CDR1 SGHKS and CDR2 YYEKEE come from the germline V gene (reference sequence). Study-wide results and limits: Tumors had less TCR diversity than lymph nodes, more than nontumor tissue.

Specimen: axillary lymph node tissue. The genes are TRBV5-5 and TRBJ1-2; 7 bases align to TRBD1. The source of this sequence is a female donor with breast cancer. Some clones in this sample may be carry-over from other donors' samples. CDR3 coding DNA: TGTGCCAGCAGCTTGGCTCAAGGGGGCGCTTATGGCTACACCTTC. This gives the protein CASSLAQGGAYGYTF.